Presented here are 26 T cell receptor beta chains from one specimen sequenced in a study of T cells after yellow fever vaccination. TCRdb re-called the 5' RACE reads with MiXCR, one entry per CDR3 protein. The repertoire holds 300,000 to 350,000 distinct CDR3 sequences, with about 11% as singletons. This specimen consisted of CD4+ T cells sorted from PBMCs, obtained 45 days after the yellow fever booster vaccination. Receptors were obtained from a man aged 18 to 35 who received the YFV17D yellow fever vaccine.

This chain joins TRBV7-2 and TRBJ2-3; D remains ambiguous. There are 15 residues in the CDR3. V was cut by 5 bases and J by 1 base, with 13 bases left in between. Per the germline V gene, CDR1 is SGHTA and CDR2 is FQGNSA. CDR3 coding DNA: TGTGCCAGCAGCGAAAGCGCCCTCGGCACAGATACGCAGTATTTT. Its protein product is CASSESALGTDTQYF. The full variable domain, with the rest looked up from reference TRBV7-2 and TRBJ2-3, is GAGVSQSPSNKVTEKGKDVELRCDPISGHTALYWYRQSLGQGLEFLIYFQGNSAPDKSGLPSDRFSAERTGGSVSTLTIQRTQQEDSAVYLCASSESALGTDTQYFGPGTRLTVL.

This clonotype showed up just a few times. This chain connects TRBV27 to TRBJ2-2; D remains ambiguous. From germline, CDR1 is MNHEY and CDR2 SMNVEV (reference sequence). The CDR3 runs to 16 residues. V was shortened by 7 bases and J by 6 bases, with 21 bases between the two germline ends. As DNA, the CDR3 is TGTGCCAGCACCCTAACTCCGGGCTTAGGTTCCGGGGAGCTGTTTTTT. This encodes CASTLTPGLGSGELFF.

In its sample, this clonotype was seen many times. The gene calls are TRBV4-1 and TRBJ2-2, with TRBD1 identical over 7 bases. The length of the CDR3 is 16 residues. J gave up 4 bases and V 2 bases, and 7 bases lay outside the gene matches. Germline CDR1 is MGHRA and CDR2 is YSYEKL. CDR3 DNA: TGCGCCAGCAGCCAACCCCGACAGGGCCCCACCGGGGAGCTGTTTTTT. The encoded protein is CASSQPRQGPTGELFF.

This clonotype was counted only a few times. V usage is TRBV6-2 or TRBV6-3 and J usage is TRBJ2-5; TRBD2 might be the D (6 bases). From germline, CDR1 is MNHEY and CDR2 SVGEGT. V was trimmed by 1 base and J by 5 bases, leaving 14 bases between them. The CDR3 runs to 15 residues. The CDR3 DNA is TGTGCCAGCAGTTACTGGGGGGACCGCTGGGAGACCCAGTACTTC. The encoded protein is CASSYWGDRWETQYF.

This clonotype showed up just a few times. V and J are TRBV3-1 and TRBJ1-4; perhaps TRBD1 as D (5 bases). This CDR3 is 12 amino acids long. The V end lost 7 bases, the J end lost 8 bases, and 11 bases lay between the germline ends. Germline CDR1 reads LGHDT; CDR2 reads YNNKEL (reference sequence). CDR3 nucleotides: TGTGCCAGCAACTCGGCAGGGGAAAAACTGTTTTTT. Its protein is CASNSAGEKLFF.

The rearrangement joins TRBV5-1 to TRBJ1-2; D is undetermined. This CDR3 spans 14 amino acids. Between the trimmed V and J ends, which lost 2 bases and 8 bases, there was a span of 16 bases. Germline CDR1 is SGHRS and CDR2 is YFSETQ. This CDR3 reads CASSFGPSPGGYTF. CDR3 nucleotides: TGCGCCAGCAGCTTTGGCCCGAGTCCGGGGGGCTACACCTTC.

The sample holds a few counts of this clonotype. The chain couples TRBV18 to TRBJ2-1, with TRBD1 matching over 8 bases. The CDR3 runs 17 residues. The germline CDR1 and CDR2 sequences are KGHSH and LQKENI. The J segment lost 5 bases and the V segment lost 4 bases, leaving 13 bases of the junction unmatched. The CDR3 DNA follows: TGTGCCAGCTCACGTGCAGACCAGGGGGCCCTTAACAATGAGCAGTTCTTC. Protein product: CASSRADQGALNNEQFF.

This clonotype was observed a few times. This chain uses TRBV28 with TRBJ2-3, with TRBD2 as a possible D gene (5 bases). V dropped 5 bases and J dropped 7 bases, with 13 bases sitting between them. This CDR3 comprises 13 residues. CDR1 is MDHEN, CDR2 SYDVKM, per germline. CDR3 DNA sequence: TGTGCCAGCAGTCGACACGGGGAGTATACGCAGTATTTT. Protein sequence: CASSRHGEYTQYF.

The chain links TRBV6-6 to TRBJ2-3; D is tentatively TRBD1 or TRBD2 (7 bases each). The germline V gene has CDR1 MNHNY and CDR2 SVGAGI (reference sequence). The CDR3 runs 15 residues. Trimming shortened V by 5 bases and J by 6 bases, and 18 bases separated the two germline ends. CDR3 amino acids: CASSASGGGRDTQYF. The DNA for the CDR3 is TGTGCCAGCAGTGCCTCAGGGGGGGGCCGGGATACGCAGTATTTT.

The V and J genes are TRBV14 and TRBJ2-3, with D perhaps TRBD2 (5 bases). V shed 6 bases and J shed 0 bases, with 10 bases lying between them. This CDR3 comprises 14 residues. Per germline, CDR1 SGHDN and CDR2 FVKESK. The CDR3 sequence is CASSTLVSTDTQYF. The CDR3 bases are TGTGCCAGCAGTACACTAGTTAGCACAGATACGCAGTATTTT. The full variable domain, completed using reference TRBV14 and TRBJ2-3, is EAGVTQFPSHSVIEKGQTVTLRCDPISGHDNLYWYRRVMGKEIKFLLHFVKESKQDESGMPNNRFLAERTGGTYSTLKVQPAELEDSGVYFCASSTLVSTDTQYFGPGTRLTVL.

J is TRBJ2-2 and V is TRBV6-2 or TRBV6-3; no clear D. This CDR3 contains 9 residues. The germline CDR1 and CDR2 sequences are MNHEY and SVGEGT. Trimming cost V 6 bases and J 15 bases, with 8 bases left between them. The CDR3 nucleotides read TGTGCCAGCAGCGTACGGGTGTTTTTT. This translates into CASSVRVFF.

This clonotype was counted only a few times. This sequence joins TRBV7-2 and TRBJ2-4; 8 bases line up with TRBD2. Germline V gene lookup returns CDR1 SGHTA and CDR2 FQGNSA. The CDR3 extends over 14 amino acids. The V segment lost 4 bases and the J segment 6 bases; nucleotides outside the gene matches: 5. In nucleotides, the CDR3 is TGTGCCAGCAGCTCGGGGACTAGTGTAAACATTCAGTACTTC. Translating gives CASSSGTSVNIQYF.

The table lists this clonotype with a few counts. This rearrangement joins TRBV12-3 or TRBV12-4 to TRBJ2-1; TRBD1 aligns across 7 bases. This CDR3 has 15 amino acids. V lost 2 bases, J lost 6 bases, and 7 bases stayed unmatched. CDR3 in amino acids: CASSLQEQGFNEQFF. CDR3 DNA sequence: TGTGCCAGCAGTTTACAGGAACAGGGGTTCAATGAGCAGTTCTTC.

This clonotype was seen more than once but under ten times. The chain carries TRBV7-2 and TRBJ2-1; the match to TRBD2 covers 14 bases. J lost 9 bases, V lost 6 bases, and 7 bases had no gene match. There are 15 residues in the CDR3. Germline V lookup: CDR1 SGHTA, CDR2 FQGNSA. The CDR3 loop reads CASRPRLAGGLEQFF. The CDR3 DNA reads TGTGCCAGCAGACCCAGACTAGCGGGGGGGCTTGAGCAGTTCTTC.

This clonotype was counted between two and nine times. The chain links TRBV2 to TRBJ1-1, with D hard to call. The V end lost 6 bases, the J end lost 1 base, and 9 bases lay between the germline ends. This CDR3 comprises 13 residues. Germline values: CDR1 SNHLY, CDR2 FYNNEI. CDR3 DNA: TGTGCCAGCAGGGTCAACAGGAACACTGAAGCTTTCTTT. Its protein product is CASRVNRNTEAFF.

The chain employs TRBV4-3 and TRBJ2-3, with a possible D match to TRBD2 (6 bases). The V and J ends lost 2 bases and 2 bases respectively, with 14 bases between them. Germline CDR1 and CDR2: LGHNA and YSLEER. The CDR3 consists of 16 residues. The CDR3 DNA is TGCGCCAGCAGCCAATCGGGAGTCCCGACCACAGATACGCAGTATTTT. Its translation is CASSQSGVPTTDTQYF.

This clonotype was detected a few times. CDR3: CASSRQGVAEKLFF. The CDR3 DNA follows: TGTGCCAGCAGTAGACAGGGGGTAGCTGAAAAACTGTTTTTT. The chain couples TRBV27 to TRBJ1-4, with 9 bases lining up with TRBD1. Losses at the gene ends were 5 bases for V and 7 bases for J; bases not matched to a gene: 5. Looked up from germline, CDR1 is MNHEY and CDR2 is SMNVEV (reference sequence). The CDR3 runs 14 residues.

This clonotype was recorded a few times. The J gene is TRBJ2-7, the V gene TRBV28, with a weak D call TRBD2 (6 bases). V was pared by 7 bases and J by 3 bases, with 10 bases between. The germline gives CDR1 MDHEN, CDR2 SYDVKM. The length of the CDR3 is 12 residues. The CDR3 coding sequence is TGTGCCAGCAAGGGGAGGCACTACGAGCAGTACGTC. Translation gives CASKGRHYEQYV.

This clonotype showed up just a few times. The chain carries TRBV10-3 and TRBJ2-5, with D possibly matching TRBD2 (7 bases). Trimming pared 3 bases from V and 4 bases from J, leaving 21 bases between. Germline-derived CDR1 and CDR2 are ENHRY and SYGVKD. The CDR3 spans 17 residues. In nucleotides, the CDR3 is TGTGCCATCAGTGACTCCACACGGGGGGCGTCCGGAGAGACCCAGTACTTC. Protein sequence: CAISDSTRGASGETQYF.

The rearrangement uses TRBV6-5 and TRBJ2-3, with TRBD2 matching over 8 bases. Germline V gene sequence: CDR1 MNHEY, CDR2 SVGAGI. The CDR3 is 15 residues long. V trimming: 2 bases; J trimming: 5 bases; junction bases outside the gene matches: 6. The CDR3 here is CASSYRGGLGDTQYF. In nucleotides, the CDR3 is TGTGCCAGCAGTTACCGGGGGGGGCTGGGAGATACGCAGTATTTT.

This rearrangement joins TRBV5-1 to TRBJ1-1; 7 bases align to TRBD1. The CDR3 is made up of 14 amino acids. The germline V gene encodes CDR1 SGHRS and CDR2 YFSETQ. The trim removed 3 bases at V and 4 bases at J, leaving 6 bases unmatched. CDR3 residues: CASSYVPGGTEAFF. CDR3 DNA: TGCGCCAGCAGCTATGTCCCAGGGGGCACTGAAGCTTTCTTT. The variable domain in full, with the rest retrieved from reference TRBV5-1 and TRBJ1-1, is KAGVTQTPRYLIKTRGQQVTLSCSPISGHRSVSWYQQTPGQGLQFLFEYFSETQRNKGNFPGRFSGRQFSNSRSEMNVSTLELGDSALYLCASSYVPGGTEAFFGQGTRLTVV.

This clonotype was detected ten times or more. The V gene is TRBV28, the J gene TRBJ2-1; maybe TRBD2 (6 bases). V lost 7 bases, J lost 0 bases, and 10 bases lay in between. Per germline, CDR1 MDHEN and CDR2 SYDVKM. This CDR3 has 14 amino acids. CDR3 residues: CASNWDFSYNEQFF. The CDR3 DNA is TGTGCCAGCAACTGGGACTTCTCCTACAATGAGCAGTTCTTC. The variable domain in full, completed from reference TRBV28 and TRBJ2-1, reads DVKVTQSSRYLVKRTGEKVFLECVQDMDHENMFWYRQDPGLGLRLIYFSYDVKMKEKGDIPEGYSVSREKKERFSLILESASTNQTSMYLCASNWDFSYNEQFFGPGTRLTVL.

The chain recombines TRBV20-1 with TRBJ2-1; TRBD1 or TRBD2 may be the D gene (7 bases each). CDR3 length: 12 residues. From germline, CDR1 is DFQATT and CDR2 SNEGSKA (reference sequence). Trimming removed 8 bases at V and 5 bases at J, with 13 bases between. The CDR3 loop reads CSPRGGDNEQFF. CDR3 nucleotide sequence: TGCAGTCCCAGGGGGGGTGACAATGAGCAGTTCTTC.

V usage is TRBV24-1 and J usage is TRBJ2-5; 8 bases fit TRBD2. Germline-derived CDR1 and CDR2 are KGHDR and SFDVKD. V lost 6 bases, J lost 2 bases, and 4 bases stayed unmatched. The CDR3 has 14 residues. This chain's CDR3 is CATSQRGLQETQYF. The CDR3 DNA reads TGTGCCACCAGTCAGCGGGGGCTACAAGAGACCCAGTACTTC.

In this sample, this clonotype turned up many times. This chain's CDR3 is CATSKRTGPYNEQFF. CDR3 bases: TGTGCCACCAGCAAACGGACAGGGCCTTACAATGAGCAGTTCTTC. J is TRBJ2-1 and V is TRBV15; 8 bases line up with TRBD1. The CDR3 has 15 residues. Germline-derived CDR1 and CDR2 are LNHNV and YYDKDF (reference sequence). Trimming took 4 bases from V and 4 from J; bases not matched to a gene: 6. The full variable domain, with the rest looked up from reference TRBV15 and TRBJ2-1, is DAMVIQNPRYQVTQFGKPVTLSCSQTLNHNVMYWYQQKSSQAPKLLFHYYDKDFNNEADTPDNFQSRRPNTSFCFLDIRSPGLGDTAMYLCATSKRTGPYNEQFFGPGTRLTVL.

This clonotype was found a few times. The chain is built from TRBV27 and TRBJ2-6, with 8 bases identical to TRBD1. J lost 0 bases, V lost 3 bases, and 13 bases had no gene match. The CDR3 loop spans 20 amino acids. Germline V gives CDR1 MNHEY, CDR2 SMNVEV (reference sequence). The CDR3 DNA sequence: TGTGCCAGCAGTTTGTTCCGGGGGACAGGAGGGCACTCTGGGGCCAACGTCCTGACTTTC. This gives the protein CASSLFRGTGGHSGANVLTF.